The 26 T cell receptor beta chains below were found in one sample sequenced in a study of T cells after yellow fever vaccination. One entry per CDR3 protein, called by TCRdb with MiXCR from the 5' RACE reads. The sample has 500,000 to 650,000 distinct CDR3 sequences, approximately 12% seen once; the top ten hold around 15%. Specimen: PBMCs, collected on the day of the yellow fever booster vaccination. The source is a man aged 30 to 45 who received the YFV17D yellow fever vaccine.

This clonotype was seen at least ten times. The chain uses TRBV12-3 or TRBV12-4 and TRBJ1-1; D is perhaps TRBD1 (5 bases). V lost 6 bases, J lost 9 bases, and 11 bases lay in between. The CDR3 runs to 11 residues. In DNA, the CDR3 is TGTGCCAGCAGCATGAAGGGGAAAGCTTTCTTT. The encoded protein is CASSMKGKAFF.

This sequence joins TRBV5-1 and TRBJ2-1; 9 bases are a match to TRBD2. J was trimmed by 8 bases and V by 1 base; bases with no gene match: 10. There are 16 residues in the CDR3. Germline V CDR1 and CDR2: SGHRS, YFSETQ. CDR3 amino acids: CASSLLAGASYYEQFF. DNA for the CDR3: TGCGCCAGCAGCTTGTTAGCGGGAGCTAGTTATTATGAGCAGTTCTTC.

This chain connects TRBV20-1 to TRBJ2-7; D gene unclear. The CDR3 spans 13 residues. Trimming took off 6 bases at V and 6 bases at J, with 18 bases between the two ends. Germline assignment: CDR1 DFQATT and CDR2 SNEGSKA (reference sequence). The CDR3 is CSAANPTTAEQYF. The CDR3 DNA is TGCAGTGCCGCAAACCCCACAACGGCCGAGCAGTACTTC.

This clonotype occurred a few times. The chain links TRBV2 to TRBJ2-5, with TRBD1 matching 8 bases. The trim removed 6 bases at V and 3 bases at J, leaving 9 bases unmatched. CDR1 is SNHLY, CDR2 FYNNEI, per germline. The CDR3 consists of 15 residues. The CDR3 here is CASRWTGSAEETQYF. CDR3 nucleotides: TGTGCCAGCAGGTGGACAGGGTCAGCAGAAGAGACCCAGTACTTC.

This clonotype was counted only a few times. V and J are TRBV15 and TRBJ2-7; possibly TRBD1 for D (6 bases). The CDR3 runs to 14 residues. CDR1 and CDR2 from the germline V gene are LNHNV and YYDKDF (reference sequence). Between the trimmed V and J ends, which lost 1 base and 3 bases, there was a span of 10 bases. In DNA form, the CDR3 reads TGTGCCACCAGCAGAGCCGGACAGTTCTACGAGCAGTACTTC. It translates to CATSRAGQFYEQYF.

The sample holds a few counts of this clonotype. The V gene is TRBV20-1, the J gene TRBJ2-5; D unresolved. This CDR3 is built from 13 residues. Germline CDR1 is DFQATT and CDR2 is SNEGSKA (reference sequence). V lost 3 bases and J lost 1, with 9 bases in between. CDR3 coding DNA: TGCAGTGCTAGGCCTGGAAGCCAAGAGACCCAGTACTTC. Protein: CSARPGSQETQYF.

This clonotype was picked up a small number of times. This chain uses TRBV3-1 with TRBJ1-6; D is uncertain. This CDR3 comprises 13 residues. The germline gives CDR1 LGHDT, CDR2 YNNKEL (reference sequence). The ends were cut back, 0 bases at V and 7 bases at J, with 4 bases in the middle. The CDR3 DNA is TGTGCCAGCAGCCAAGACGTCAATTCACCCCTCCACTTT. Encoded protein: CASSQDVNSPLHF.

The chain links TRBV12-3 or TRBV12-4 to TRBJ2-4, with 8 bases fitting TRBD1. The length of the CDR3 is 14 residues. The V gene end was trimmed by 6 bases and the J gene end by 4 bases; junction bases not matched to a gene: 5. The CDR3 DNA reads as TGTGCCAGCAGAGAGAGGACAGGGAAAAACATTCAGTACTTC. This gives the protein CASRERTGKNIQYF.

The chain carries TRBV5-1 and TRBJ2-5; 7 bases map to TRBD1. V gave up 1 base and J gave up 3 bases; unmatched junction bases: 9. This CDR3 contains 16 residues. The germline CDR1 and CDR2 sequences are SGHRS and YFSETQ. This CDR3 reads CASSLRPNDREETQYF. The DNA of the CDR3 is TGCGCCAGCAGCTTGAGACCGAACGACAGGGAAGAGACCCAGTACTTC.

The rearrangement links TRBV3-1 to TRBJ2-2; 10 bases fit TRBD1. Germline CDR1 reads LGHDT; CDR2 reads YNNKEL (reference sequence). The CDR3 consists of 14 residues. V trimming: 3 bases; J trimming: 5 bases; junction bases outside the gene matches: 0. Here the CDR3 DNA reads TGTGCCAGCAGCCAGGGACAGGGGACCGGGGAGCTGTTTTTT. Protein sequence: CASSQGQGTGELFF.

The chain has TRBV15 and TRBJ1-5; D is ambiguous. From germline, CDR1 is LNHNV and CDR2 YYDKDF (reference sequence). This CDR3 has 15 residues. Trimming pared 1 base from V and 1 base from J, leaving 8 bases between. The CDR3 sequence: CATSRVMDSNQPQHF. CDR3 DNA sequence: TGTGCCACCAGCAGAGTAATGGACAGCAATCAGCCCCAGCATTTT.

This clonotype was detected only a few times. This chain joins TRBV19 and TRBJ2-7, with 7 bases lining up with TRBD2. V was pared by 5 bases and J by 6 bases, with 4 bases of the junction left unmatched. This CDR3 is built from 12 residues. The germline V gene encodes CDR1 LNHDA and CDR2 SQIVND (reference sequence). This chain's CDR3 is CASSGTTVEQYF. In DNA form, the CDR3 reads TGTGCCAGTAGTGGGACTACAGTCGAGCAGTACTTC.

This clonotype was detected only a few times. This chain joins TRBV4-3 and TRBJ2-1, with TRBD2 matching over 8 bases. The CDR3 length is 15 residues. V was pared by 2 bases and J by 3 bases, with 3 bases of the junction left unmatched. Germline V gene lookup returns CDR1 LGHNA and CDR2 YSLEER. The CDR3 sequence: CASSQLLADYNEQFF. The CDR3 region has the DNA TGCGCCAGCAGCCAATTACTAGCGGACTACAATGAGCAGTTCTTC.

CDR3 coding DNA: TGCAGTGCTGCCCGCCGGGACTGGAAAGAGACCCAGTACTTC. This codes for CSAARRDWKETQYF. The chain uses TRBV20-1 and TRBJ2-5, with D maybe TRBD2 (6 bases). The CDR3 runs to 14 residues. Looked up from germline, CDR1 is DFQATT and CDR2 is SNEGSKA (reference sequence). Between the trimmed V and J ends, which lost 5 bases and 3 bases, there was a span of 16 bases.

The gene calls are TRBV7-8 and TRBJ2-1, with 8 nucleotides matching TRBD2. The length of the CDR3 is 16 residues. Trimming removed 3 bases from V and 3 bases from J; junction bases left unmatched: 7. Germline lookup yields CDR1 SGHVS and CDR2 FQNEAQ. DNA of the CDR3: TGTGCCAGCAGCTTGATTGCGGGAGGTATCTACAATGAGCAGTTCTTC. It encodes CASSLIAGGIYNEQFF.

Remarks on this clonotype: Compared with germline, one end of the junction differs, possibly owing to a read error. V is TRBV2 and J is TRBJ2-5, with D perhaps TRBD1 or TRBD2 (5 bases each). This CDR3 region has 14 residues. Germline V gives CDR1 SNHLY, CDR2 FYNNEI. The CDR3 sequence is CSSSGTVSSGTQYF. In DNA, the CDR3 is TGTTCCAGCAGTGGGACGGTGTCTTCAGGGACCCAGTACTTC.

J is TRBJ2-3 and V is TRBV7-2; 11 bases align to TRBD2. The CDR3 length is 15 residues. From germline, CDR1 is SGHTA and CDR2 FQGNSA. The V gene end was trimmed by 2 bases and the J gene end by 10 bases; junction bases not matched to a gene: 8. The CDR3 reads CASSLSLAGAGAQYF. CDR3 sequence (DNA): TGTGCCAGCAGCTTATCACTAGCGGGGGCAGGGGCGCAGTATTTT.

The chain combines TRBV5-1 with TRBJ2-1, with 11 bases identical to TRBD2. Germline loops: CDR1 SGHRS, CDR2 YFSETQ. V lost 4 bases to trimming and J lost 4 bases; unmatched junction nucleotides: 13. The CDR3 sequence is 18 residues long. The CDR3 sequence is CASSKVLAGAPVYNEQFF. CDR3 DNA sequence: TGCGCCAGCAGCAAGGTACTAGCGGGAGCCCCAGTTTACAATGAGCAGTTCTTC.

This sequence joins TRBV7-2 and TRBJ2-1, with D unclear. V was cut by 1 base and J by 2 bases, with 6 bases left in between. CDR3 length: 14 residues. Germline V gene data show CDR1 as SGHTA and CDR2 as FQGNSA. CDR3: CASSLEGTYNEQFF. The CDR3 bases are TGTGCCAGCAGCTTAGAAGGGACCTACAATGAGCAGTTCTTC.

This clonotype was recorded a few times. This sequence joins TRBV5-1 and TRBJ2-3, with 10 positions matching TRBD2. This CDR3 is built from 15 residues. The trim removed 2 bases at V and 4 bases at J, leaving 4 bases unmatched. Germline values: CDR1 SGHRS, CDR2 YFSETQ. This chain's CDR3 is CASSLPAGGPDTQYF. CDR3 DNA sequence: TGCGCCAGCAGCTTACCAGCGGGAGGGCCAGATACGCAGTATTTT.

This clonotype was found a few times. The chain uses TRBV29-1 and TRBJ2-2; unclear D gene. The CDR3 extends over 14 amino acids. Germline CDR1 and CDR2: SQVTM and ANQGSEA. V was shortened by 1 base and J by 1 base, with 7 bases between the two germline ends. CDR3 sequence reads: CSVEGGLNTGELFF. CDR3 nucleotides: TGCAGCGTTGAAGGGGGATTGAACACCGGGGAGCTGTTTTTT.

This chain links TRBV2 with TRBJ1-6; D remains ambiguous. The CDR3 extends over 15 amino acids. Germline lookup yields CDR1 SNHLY and CDR2 FYNNEI. V was shortened by 4 bases and J by 10 bases, with 17 bases between the two germline ends. CDR3 loop: CASSGRRVESSPLHF. CDR3 DNA: TGTGCCAGCAGTGGCAGGAGAGTGGAGAGCTCACCCCTCCACTTT.

The V and J genes are TRBV18 and TRBJ2-7; a possible D gene is TRBD2 (7 bases). Germline CDR1 is KGHSH and CDR2 is LQKENI. Trimming removed 0 bases at V and 2 bases at J, with 14 bases between. This CDR3 comprises 16 residues. This chain's CDR3 is CASSPPGGEGAYEQYF. The CDR3 DNA reads as TGTGCCAGCTCACCACCGGGAGGGGAGGGGGCCTACGAGCAGTACTTC.

This sequence joins TRBV6-5 and TRBJ1-6; D is ambiguous. The V gene's germline CDR1 is MNHEY and CDR2 SVGAGI. Trimming pared 0 bases from V and 9 bases from J, leaving 9 bases between. This CDR3 is built from 14 residues. The CDR3 nucleotides are TGTGCCAGCAGTTACTCGAACGACCTTTCACCCCTCCACTTT. Residues: CASSYSNDLSPLHF.

This clonotype was seen repeatedly, ten times or more. V and J are TRBV12-3 or TRBV12-4 and TRBJ2-1; 8 bases agree with TRBD2. V shed 5 bases and J 8 bases; nucleotides not matched to a gene: 8. The CDR3 runs to 14 residues. The CDR3 sequence is CASSRAGGSHEQFF. CDR3 in DNA: TGTGCCAGCAGTAGGGCGGGAGGCTCGCATGAGCAGTTCTTC.

This clonotype appeared many times. This CDR3 is CASSPSGQAVDEQFF. CDR3 nucleotide sequence: TGTGCCAGCTCACCGAGCGGACAGGCAGTCGATGAGCAGTTCTTC. The chain recombines TRBV18 with TRBJ2-1; 7 positions agree with TRBD1. Trimming removed 3 bases from V and 8 bases from J; junction bases left unmatched: 10. The germline V gene encodes CDR1 KGHSH and CDR2 LQKENI. The CDR3 contains 15 residues.